This is a list of T cell receptor beta chains from one sample in a study of T cell changes during pregnancy in multiple sclerosis. Profiling relied on immunoSEQ multiplex PCR, and the TCRdb table lists in-frame clones only, not all of them. The table lists around 100,000 clones, 90% to 95% of them singletons. Sample: peripheral blood, taken in the third trimester of pregnancy. The source of these receptors is a female donor with multiple sclerosis, enrolled in a pregnancy study. CDR3s include the opening cysteine and the closing phenylalanine or tryptophan. A D gene is named only where the DNA matches it firmly. Only part of the rows carry a size: once, few, many, or a class if the clone is expanded.

D gene: NA
V gene: TRBV18
clone size: once
J gene: TRBJ1-1
CDR3 DNA: TGTGCCAGCTCGCAGGATAATTCGAACACTGAAGCTTTCTTT
CDR3 protein: CASSQDNSNTEAFF

D gene: TRBD2
V gene: TRBV15
clone size: NA
J gene: TRBJ2-5
CDR3 DNA: TGTGCCACCAGGACGGGGGGGGTGCAGGGCCGTGGGGAGACCCAGTACTTC
CDR3 protein: CATRTGGVQGRGETQYF

D gene: TRBD2
V gene: TRBV7-9
clone size: NA
J gene: TRBJ2-7
CDR3 DNA: TGTGCCAGCAGCGCTGAGGGAGGGACGGTGCAGTACTTC
CDR3 protein: CASSAEGGTVQYF

D gene: NA
V gene: TRBV27
clone size: NA
J gene: TRBJ1-2
CDR3 DNA: TGTGCCAGCAGTTTATCCCGGGGGGCGCAACACTATGGCTACACCTTC
CDR3 protein: CASSLSRGAQHYGYTF

D gene: TRBD2
V gene: TRBV5-1
clone size: NA
J gene: TRBJ2-1
CDR3 DNA: TGCGCCAGCAGCTTGGCCGGGACTAATGCTTACTGGAGCTCCTACAATGAGCAGTTCTTC
CDR3 protein: CASSLAGTNAYWSSYNEQFF

D gene: NA
V gene: TRBV5-1
clone size: once
J gene: TRBJ2-7
CDR3 DNA: TGCGCCAGCAGCTCAGGCTCCTACGAGCAGTACTTC
CDR3 protein: CASSSGSYEQYF

D gene: TRBD2
V gene: TRBV7-7
clone size: NA
J gene: TRBJ2-5
CDR3 DNA: TGTGCCAGCAGCTTACGACTAGCGGGGAAGGGAGAGACCCAGTACTTC
CDR3 protein: CASSLRLAGKGETQYF

D gene: TRBD1
V gene: TRBV4-1
clone size: once
J gene: TRBJ2-7
CDR3 DNA: TGCGCCAGCAGCCGCACGAGGGGGCTAGCCTACGAGCAGTACTTC
CDR3 protein: CASSRTRGLAYEQYF

D gene: NA
V gene: TRBV2
clone size: once
J gene: TRBJ2-2
CDR3 DNA: TGTGCCAGCAGTGAATCAGGGGATACCGGGGAGCTGTTTTTT
CDR3 protein: CASSESGDTGELFF

D gene: NA
V gene: TRBV19
clone size: NA
J gene: TRBJ1-5
CDR3 DNA: TGTGCCAGTAGTATTAAAAGCAATCAGCCCCAGCATTTT
CDR3 protein: CASSIKSNQPQHF

D gene: TRBD2
V gene: TRBV28
clone size: NA
J gene: TRBJ2-5
CDR3 DNA: TGTGCCAGCAGTTCAGATGTAGCGGGAGGGCCAGGGGAGACCCAGTACTTC
CDR3 protein: CASSSDVAGGPGETQYF

D gene: NA
V gene: TRBV6-1
clone size: NA
J gene: TRBJ2-7
CDR3 DNA: TGTGCCAGCAGTGACCCCCGAGTGATTCGCGAGCAGTACTTC
CDR3 protein: CASSDPRVIREQYF

D gene: NA
V gene: TRBV15
clone size: NA
J gene: TRBJ2-5
CDR3 DNA: TGTGCCACCAGCAGAGGACGGGAGCAAGAGACCCAGTACTTC
CDR3 protein: CATSRGREQETQYF

D gene: NA
V gene: TRBV9
clone size: NA
J gene: TRBJ1-5
CDR3 DNA: TGTGCCAGCAGCGAGGTAAGGGACTTCAATCAGCCCCAGCATTTT
CDR3 protein: CASSEVRDFNQPQHF

D gene: NA
V gene: TRBV19
clone size: NA
J gene: TRBJ1-5
CDR3 DNA: TGTGCCAGTAGTATCGCGGGGGCGGTGCAGCCCCAGCATTTT
CDR3 protein: CASSIAGAVQPQHF

D gene: TRBD1
V gene: TRBV14
clone size: NA
J gene: TRBJ1-1
CDR3 DNA: TGTGCCAGCAGTCACAGGGGTTGGGCCACTGAAGCTTTCTTT
CDR3 protein: CASSHRGWATEAFF

D gene: TRBD1
V gene: TRBV5-1
clone size: NA
J gene: TRBJ1-5
CDR3 DNA: TGCGCCAGCAGCGACGGGACAGGCAATCAGCCCCAGCATTTT
CDR3 protein: CASSDGTGNQPQHF

D gene: NA
V gene: TRBV28
clone size: NA
J gene: TRBJ1-5
CDR3 DNA: TGTGCCAGCAGTTTGGGAGGGGTTAGCAATCAGCCCCAGCATTTT
CDR3 protein: CASSLGGVSNQPQHF

D gene: TRBD2
V gene: TRBV19
clone size: NA
J gene: TRBJ2-7
CDR3 DNA: TGTGCCAGTAGTAGAGTACTAGCGGTAGGAAACTACGAGCAGTACTTC
CDR3 protein: CASSRVLAVGNYEQYF

D gene: TRBD1
V gene: TRBV27
clone size: once
J gene: TRBJ2-7
CDR3 DNA: TGTGCCAGCAGTTATTACAGGGGGAGTTCCTACGAGCAGTACTTC
CDR3 protein: CASSYYRGSSYEQYF

D gene: TRBD1
V gene: TRBV6-5
clone size: NA
J gene: TRBJ1-1
CDR3 DNA: TGTGCCAGCAGTTCCTGGACAGGGGGGACTGAAGCTTTCTTT
CDR3 protein: CASSSWTGGTEAFF

D gene: NA
V gene: TRBV13
clone size: NA
J gene: TRBJ2-7
CDR3 DNA: TGTGCCAGCAGCCCAGGCGCCAGCCTCTACGAGCAGTACTTC
CDR3 protein: CASSPGASLYEQYF